This paragraph covers one TCR beta chain sequence. The source of the sample is a study of blood T cell repertoires in COVID-19. As for the study in general: COVID-19 samples from acute and convalescent phases originated in the United States, Italy and Spain.

Per the original data handling: Amplifying reference gene primers gave estimates of nucleated cell counts. Clones were sequenced by immunoSEQ multiplex PCR, and TCRdb holds only the in-frame ones, with some missing. V, J and clone size reflect that table, while D and trimming were determined from the DNA. There are some 110,000 clones in the sample; about 81% occur only once, and 7.9% lies in the top ten. V gave up 5 bases and J gave up 0 bases, with 6 bases separating them. CDR3 length equals 13 residues. CDR1 is SGHRS and CDR2 is YFSETQ in the germline V gene. The sequencing sample was made of peripheral blood. The chain couples TRBV5-1 to TRBJ1-3, with D uncertain. This TCR came from a man in his 70s with acute or convalescent COVID-19. DNA for the CDR3: TGCGCCAGCAGAATAGACTCTGGAAACACCATATATTTT. Its protein is CASRIDSGNTIYF.